This T cell receptor beta chain came from a study of T cell changes during pregnancy in multiple sclerosis. The method was immunoSEQ multiplex PCR; TCRdb's version includes in-frame clones alone and lacks a portion of them. The repertoire holds some 85,000 clones, with roughly 93% as singletons. There are 14 residues in the CDR3. The junction had 7 bases not matched to a gene; V was cut back by 5 bases and J by 4 bases. Germline assignment: CDR1 ENHRY and CDR2 SYGVKD. The material was peripheral blood, obtained in the third trimester of pregnancy. The chain links TRBV10-3 to TRBJ1-1; 7 nucleotides agree with TRBD1. The TCR was taken from a female donor with multiple sclerosis, enrolled in a pregnancy study. CDR3 in DNA: TGTGCCATCAGTTACAGGGGAGCGATCACTGAAGCTTTCTTT. Its translation is CAISYRGAITEAFF.